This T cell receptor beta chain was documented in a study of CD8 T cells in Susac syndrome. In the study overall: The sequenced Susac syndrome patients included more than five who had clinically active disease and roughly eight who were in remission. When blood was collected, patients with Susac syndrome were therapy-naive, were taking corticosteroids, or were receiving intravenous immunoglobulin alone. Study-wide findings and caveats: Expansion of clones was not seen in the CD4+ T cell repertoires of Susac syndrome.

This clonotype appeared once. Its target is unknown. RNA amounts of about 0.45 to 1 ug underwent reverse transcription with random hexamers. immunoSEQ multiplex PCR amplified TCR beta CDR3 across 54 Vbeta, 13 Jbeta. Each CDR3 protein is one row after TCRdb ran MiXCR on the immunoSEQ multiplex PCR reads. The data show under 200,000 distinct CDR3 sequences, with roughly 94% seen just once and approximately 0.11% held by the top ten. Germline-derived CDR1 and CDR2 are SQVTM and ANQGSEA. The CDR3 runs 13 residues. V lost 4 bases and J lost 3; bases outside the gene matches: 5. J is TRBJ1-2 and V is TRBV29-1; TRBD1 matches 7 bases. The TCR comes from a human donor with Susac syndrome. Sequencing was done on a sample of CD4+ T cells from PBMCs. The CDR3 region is CSVGGQLDYGYTF. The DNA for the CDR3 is TGCAGCGTTGGGGGACAGCTAGACTATGGCTACACCTTC.